A single sample is the source of the 5 T cell receptor beta chains below, sequenced in a study of technical replicates of blood from a few donors. Sequencing was performed with immunoSEQ multiplex PCR; in TCRdb, only in-frame clones are kept and a portion is missing. The sample has tens of thousands of clones, around 92% seen once; the top ten hold around 0.34%. Material: T cells isolated from PBMCs. Receptors originate from a human donor in good health. Some clones in this sample may be carry-over from other donors' samples.

The chain is built from TRBV5-6 and TRBJ1-3; TRBD1 might be the D (5 bases). CDR3 length equals 14 residues. Trimming took 2 bases from V and 6 from J, leaving 12 bases between them. CDR1 SGHDT and CDR2 YYEEEE come from the germline V gene. The DNA of the CDR3 is TGTGCCAGCAGCTTACGGGGGGTGACAAACACCATATATTTT. It specifies CASSLRGVTNTIYF.

The rearrangement joins TRBV1 to TRBJ2-2; no check of the table's D call, TRBD1, against the DNA was made. TRBV1 is flagged as a pseudogene. The CDR3 spans 13 residues. Here the CDR3 reads CTSRAHRPGELFF. CDR3 coding DNA: TGCACCAGCAGGGCACACAGACCCGGGGAGCTGTTTTTT.

This clone came up once. V and J are TRBV5-6 and TRBJ2-1; 13 bases map to TRBD2. V lost 4 bases to trimming and J lost 8 bases; unmatched junction nucleotides: 15. The germline gives CDR1 SGHDT, CDR2 YYEEEE. The CDR3 loop spans 18 amino acids. In DNA form, the CDR3 reads TGTGCCAGCAGCCGGAGACTAGCGGGGGGCCTAGGAAGGGATGAGCAGTTCTTC. This translates into CASSRRLAGGLGRDEQFF.

The rearrangement joins TRBV6-1 to TRBJ2-7, with 8 positions matching TRBD2. V shed 1 base and J 2 bases; nucleotides not matched to a gene: 13. Looked up from germline, CDR1 is MNHNS and CDR2 is SASEGT. The CDR3 consists of 18 residues. The CDR3 protein is CASSEVGYGGRWPYEQYF. As DNA, the CDR3 is TGTGCCAGCAGTGAAGTGGGGTATGGCGGGAGGTGGCCCTACGAGCAGTACTTC.

The chain has TRBV11-2 and TRBJ2-3; a possible D gene is TRBD1 (6 bases). V dropped 5 bases and J dropped 2 bases, with 26 bases sitting between them. Looked up from germline, CDR1 is SGHAT and CDR2 is FQNNGV. The CDR3 loop spans 19 amino acids. Here the CDR3 DNA reads TGTGCCAGCAGCCGCTATACTTTTTGGACAGAGCAAAACACAGATACGCAGTATTTT. As protein: CASSRYTFWTEQNTDTQYF.